This note documents a single T cell receptor beta chain sequence. This entry comes from a study of technical replicates of blood from a few donors. The CDR3 spans 14 residues. V lost 7 bases and J 4 bases, leaving 11 bases between the germline ends. Germline lookup yields CDR1 ENHRY and CDR2 SYGVKD. Measured with immunoSEQ multiplex PCR; TCRdb has only the in-frame clones, and not every one. The data hold more than 50,000 clones, with around nine tenths observed a single time. The rearrangement joins TRBV10-3 to TRBJ2-6, with D possibly matching TRBD1 (6 bases). This TCR was recovered from a human donor in good health. Some clones in this sample may be carry-over from other donors' samples. The source material was PBMCs. DNA of the CDR3: TGTGCCATCACGGCAGGGGCCGGGGCCAACGTCCTGACTTTC. It is translated as CAITAGAGANVLTF.